This is a list of T cell receptor beta chains from one sample in a study of post-analysis software for immune sequencing data. TCRdb fed the PCR reads into MiXCR, producing one record per CDR3 protein. The profile covers some 690,000 distinct CDR3 sequences, with approximately 59% appearing a single time and about 11% taken by the ten largest. Input material: blood. These receptors all come from a girl aged 2 to 10 with multiple sclerosis. Both conserved end residues are part of each CDR3. The order of the fields is V gene, clone size, J gene, D gene, CDR3 protein, CDR3 DNA. D genes are given only for firm matches. Where a row states a size, it is once, few, many or the class of an expanded clone; other rows omit it.

V gene: TRBV7-9; clone size: -; J gene: TRBJ2-3; D gene: TRBD2; CDR3 protein: CASSSLPGGLVDTQYF; CDR3 DNA: TGTGCCAGCAGCTCCCTTCCGGGGGGTCTGGTAGATACGCAGTATTTT
V gene: TRBV10-3; clone size: -; J gene: TRBJ1-5; D gene: -; CDR3 protein: CAITGESGQPQHF; CDR3 DNA: TGTGCCATCACAGGGGAATCAGGTCAGCCCCAGCATTTT
V gene: TRBV29-1; clone size: -; J gene: TRBJ2-2; D gene: -; CDR3 protein: CSVEDWRGANTGELFF; CDR3 DNA: TGCAGCGTTGAAGATTGGCGGGGCGCGAACACCGGGGAGCTGTTTTTT
V gene: TRBV5-1; clone size: -; J gene: TRBJ1-1; D gene: -; CDR3 protein: CASSKIIQGNTEAFF; CDR3 DNA: TGCGCCAGCAGCAAAATTATACAGGGGAACACTGAAGCTTTCTTT
V gene: TRBV5-1; clone size: -; J gene: TRBJ2-7; D gene: -; CDR3 protein: CASSLEPINEQYF; CDR3 DNA: TGCGCCAGCAGCTTGGAACCCATCAATGAGCAGTACTTC
V gene: TRBV6-5; clone size: few; J gene: TRBJ2-3; D gene: -; CDR3 protein: CASSYSGQLPDTQYF; CDR3 DNA: TGTGCCAGCAGTTACTCGGGACAATTACCAGATACGCAGTATTTT
V gene: TRBV9; clone size: -; J gene: TRBJ2-3; D gene: -; CDR3 protein: CASSVALGTSTDTQYF; CDR3 DNA: TGTGCCAGCAGCGTAGCTCTGGGTACGAGCACAGATACGCAGTATTTT
V gene: TRBV11-3; clone size: -; J gene: TRBJ2-1; D gene: TRBD2; CDR3 protein: CASSLRTSGRAGGNEQFF; CDR3 DNA: TGTGCCAGCAGCCTACGGACTAGCGGGAGGGCCGGAGGAAATGAGCAGTTCTTC
V gene: TRBV4-1; clone size: once; J gene: TRBJ2-3; D gene: -; CDR3 protein: CASSQEGGIYGWDTQYF; CDR3 DNA: TGCGCCAGCAGCCAAGAGGGAGGAATTTATGGTTGGGATACGCAGTATTTT
V gene: TRBV5-1; clone size: -; J gene: TRBJ2-1; D gene: TRBD2; CDR3 protein: CASSLVGRGDFNEQFF; CDR3 DNA: TGCGCCAGCAGCTTGGTTGGTCGGGGGGATTTCAATGAGCAGTTCTTC
V gene: TRBV7-2; clone size: -; J gene: TRBJ2-3; D gene: -; CDR3 protein: CASSLVVGETTDTQYF; CDR3 DNA: TGTGCCAGCAGCTTAGTGGTGGGAGAAACCACAGATACGCAGTATTTT
V gene: TRBV12-3/TRBV12-4; clone size: few; J gene: TRBJ2-7; D gene: -; CDR3 protein: CASSGVPGRSYEQYF; CDR3 DNA: TGTGCCAGCAGTGGGGTTCCGGGACGGTCCTACGAGCAGTACTTC
V gene: TRBV3-1; clone size: -; J gene: TRBJ2-5; D gene: -; CDR3 protein: CASSQALRETEETQYF; CDR3 DNA: TGTGCCAGCAGCCAGGCTCTTCGGGAGACAGAAGAGACCCAGTACTTC
V gene: TRBV14; clone size: -; J gene: TRBJ2-7; D gene: TRBD2; CDR3 protein: CASSRNNPGAGSGYEQYF; CDR3 DNA: TGTGCCAGCAGTCGTAATAACCCCGGAGCGGGATCCGGCTACGAGCAGTACTTC
V gene: TRBV12-3/TRBV12-4; clone size: -; J gene: TRBJ2-3; D gene: -; CDR3 protein: CASSFDEADVQYF; CDR3 DNA: TGTGCCAGCAGTTTCGACGAGGCAGATGTGCAATATTTT
V gene: TRBV29-1; clone size: -; J gene: TRBJ1-2; D gene: -; CDR3 protein: CSVGSENYGYTF; CDR3 DNA: TGCAGCGTTGGCTCGGAGAACTATGGCTACACCTTC
V gene: TRBV5-1; clone size: -; J gene: TRBJ2-5; D gene: -; CDR3 protein: CASSLQAHNRAQETQYF; CDR3 DNA: TGCGCCAGCAGCTTGCAAGCTCACAACAGGGCCCAAGAGACCCAGTACTTC
V gene: TRBV2; clone size: -; J gene: TRBJ1-2; D gene: -; CDR3 protein: CASSTNGNAYGYTF; CDR3 DNA: TGTGCCAGCAGTACAAACGGGAACGCCTATGGCTACACCTTC
V gene: TRBV5-1; clone size: -; J gene: TRBJ1-1; D gene: -; CDR3 protein: CASSFAANTEAFF; CDR3 DNA: TGCGCCAGCAGCTTCGCGGCTAACACTGAAGCTTTCTTT
V gene: TRBV29-1; clone size: -; J gene: TRBJ2-3; D gene: -; CDR3 protein: CSYRSGLSTDTQYF; CDR3 DNA: TGCAGCTATCGATCGGGACTTAGCACAGATACGCAGTATTTT